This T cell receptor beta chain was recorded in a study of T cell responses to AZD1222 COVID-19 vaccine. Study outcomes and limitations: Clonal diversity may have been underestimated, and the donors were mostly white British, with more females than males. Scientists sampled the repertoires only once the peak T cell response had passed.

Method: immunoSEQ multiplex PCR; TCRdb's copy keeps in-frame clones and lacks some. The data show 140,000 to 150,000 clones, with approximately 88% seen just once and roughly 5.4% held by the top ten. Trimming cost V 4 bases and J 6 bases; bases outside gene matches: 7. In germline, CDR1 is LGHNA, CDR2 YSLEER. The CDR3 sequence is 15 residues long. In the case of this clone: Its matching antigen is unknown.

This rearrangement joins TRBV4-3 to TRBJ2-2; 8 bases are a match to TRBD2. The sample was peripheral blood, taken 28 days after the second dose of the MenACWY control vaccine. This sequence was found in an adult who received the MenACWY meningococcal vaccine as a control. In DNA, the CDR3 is TGCGCCAGCAGCCTTCTAGGACTAGCCCCCGGGGAGCTGTTTTTT. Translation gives CASSLLGLAPGELFF.